The following is a T cell receptor (beta chain) sequence with its context. Generated by immunoSEQ multiplex PCR, the TCRdb table keeps only in-frame clones and is missing some. The sample lists tens of thousands of clones; around 85% were seen once. This record belongs to a study of T cells in localized non-small cell lung cancer. There are 13 residues in the CDR3. V trimming: 3 bases; J trimming: 7 bases; junction bases outside the gene matches: 4. CDR1 is SGHVS, CDR2 FNYEAQ, per germline. The source was peripheral blood, collected before any cancer treatment. This clonotype originated in a female donor over 55 with stage I lung adenocarcinoma. The chain joins TRBV7-6 to TRBJ2-7, with 9 bases lining up with TRBD2. The CDR3, as DNA: TGTGCCAGCAGCTTGGGGACTAGCAGAGAGCAGTACTTC. Translating gives CASSLGTSREQYF.